What follows are 28 T cell receptor beta chains derived from one specimen sequenced in a study of T cell responses to AZD1222 COVID-19 vaccine. The protocol was immunoSEQ multiplex PCR, while the TCRdb copy is restricted to in-frame clones and leaves out a portion. The table records about 200,000 clones, more than 80% of them present only once. Material: peripheral blood, obtained 28 days after the second dose of the MenACWY control vaccine. The receptors were sampled from an adult who received the MenACWY meningococcal vaccine as a control.

This chain links TRBV4-2 with TRBJ1-5; TRBD1 might be the D (6 bases). The CDR3 spans 15 residues. V lost 0 bases and J lost 5, with 11 bases in between. CDR1 LGHNA and CDR2 YNFKEQ come from the germline V gene. DNA of the CDR3: TGTGCCAGCAGCCAAGATAAGGCAGGGGATCAGCCCCAGCATTTT. Protein sequence: CASSQDKAGDQPQHF.

The V and J genes are TRBV5-1 and TRBJ1-5; a possible D gene is TRBD1 (5 bases). The V end was cut by 4 bases, the J end by 0 bases, with 14 bases between. Per the germline V gene, CDR1 is SGHRS and CDR2 is YFSETQ. This CDR3 has 16 amino acids. The CDR3 DNA reads as TGCGCCAGCAGCCTGTCGGGACGGGATAGCAATCAGCCCCAGCATTTT. It encodes CASSLSGRDSNQPQHF.

The chain couples TRBV9 to TRBJ2-1, with TRBD2 matching 7 bases. Germline V gene sequence: CDR1 SGDLS, CDR2 YYNGEE. The J segment lost 4 bases and the V segment lost 3 bases, leaving 7 bases of the junction unmatched. The CDR3 length is 15 residues. The CDR3 loop reads CASSAPGGGYNEQFF. The CDR3 nucleotides are TGTGCCAGCAGCGCTCCCGGGGGAGGGTACAATGAGCAGTTCTTC.

The V call is TRBV19, the J call TRBJ1-2, with unresolved D. The V and J ends lost 9 bases and 8 bases respectively, with 19 bases between them. The CDR3 runs to 13 residues. CDR1 is LNHDA, CDR2 SQIVND, per germline (reference sequence). CDR3: CASLLLSGGGYTF. CDR3 bases: TGTGCCAGCCTCCTCTTGTCGGGCGGGGGCTACACCTTC.

The chain uses TRBV27 and TRBJ2-1, with D tentatively TRBD2 (6 bases). The CDR3 is 14 amino acids. Trimming shortened V by 6 bases and J by 10 bases, and 19 bases separated the two germline ends. Germline V gives CDR1 MNHEY, CDR2 SMNVEV (reference sequence). This CDR3 is CASSLRREGGEQFF. CDR3 in DNA: TGTGCCAGCAGCCTCCGGAGGGAAGGAGGCGAGCAGTTCTTC.

This chain joins TRBV6-5 and TRBJ1-2; D might be TRBD1 (6 bases). V gave up 2 bases and J gave up 4 bases, with 14 bases separating them. The CDR3 runs to 15 residues. CDR1 and CDR2 (germline): MNHEY, SVGAGI. The CDR3: CASSYIRGSLYGYTF. In DNA form, the CDR3 reads TGTGCCAGCAGTTACATCAGGGGCTCTCTCTATGGCTACACCTTC.

The rearrangement uses TRBV19 and TRBJ2-7; TRBD2 matches 8 bases. V lost 3 bases and J lost 2; bases outside the gene matches: 6. Germline V gene lookup returns CDR1 LNHDA and CDR2 SQIVND (reference sequence). This CDR3 is built from 15 residues. CDR3 sequence (DNA): TGTGCCAGTAGTATTCGGGAGGGACCCGCCTACGAGCAGTACTTC. Its protein product is CASSIREGPAYEQYF.

This chain connects TRBV7-9 to TRBJ1-1, with D possibly being TRBD1 (6 bases). The V end was cut by 5 bases, the J end by 8 bases, with 18 bases between. Germline V CDR1 and CDR2: SEHNR, FQNEAQ (reference sequence). The CDR3 runs 14 residues. The CDR3 loop is CASSAPSGTPEAFF. The CDR3 DNA sequence: TGTGCCAGCAGCGCCCCTTCCGGGACACCCGAAGCTTTCTTT. The full variable domain, completed using reference TRBV7-9 and TRBJ1-1, is DTGVSQNPRHKITKRGQNVTFRCDPISEHNRLYWYRQTLGQGPEFLTYFQNEAQLEKSRLLSDRFSAERPKGSFSTLEIQRTEQGDSAMYLCASSAPSGTPEAFFGQGTRLTVV.

The chain uses TRBV2 and TRBJ2-7; unclear D gene. Germline V gene lookup returns CDR1 SNHLY and CDR2 FYNNEI. Between the trimmed V and J ends, which lost 4 bases and 0 bases, there was a span of 10 bases. The CDR3 extends over 14 amino acids. DNA for the CDR3: TGTGCCAGCAGTGCGCAGGCCTACTCCTACGAGCAGTACTTC. Protein product: CASSAQAYSYEQYF.

Only one count was recorded for this clone. The gene calls are TRBV19 and TRBJ1-4; D possibly corresponds to TRBD1 (5 bases). Per the germline V gene, CDR1 is LNHDA and CDR2 is SQIVND (reference sequence). The V gene lost 9 bases and the J gene lost 6 bases, with 14 bases spanning the gap. This CDR3 is built from 13 residues. The chain's CDR3 is CARLAPGHEKLFF. DNA of the CDR3: TGTGCCAGATTGGCACCGGGGCATGAAAAACTGTTTTTT.

V gene TRBV6-2 or TRBV6-3 combines with J gene TRBJ2-1; TRBD2 aligns across 12 bases. V lost 2 bases to trimming and J lost 8 bases; unmatched junction nucleotides: 7. Germline V gene sequence: CDR1 MNHEY, CDR2 SVGEGT. The CDR3 loop spans 16 amino acids. This CDR3 reads CASSYHGLAGRDEQFF. The CDR3, as DNA: TGTGCCAGCAGTTACCACGGACTAGCGGGAAGGGATGAGCAGTTCTTC.

J is TRBJ2-3 and V is TRBV24-1; TRBD2 agrees at 10 bases. CDR1 is KGHDR, CDR2 SFDVKD, per germline. The CDR3 is 16 residues long. Trimming removed 4 bases from V and 6 bases from J; junction bases left unmatched: 9. The CDR3 nucleotides are TGTGCCACCAGTGAGACGGGACTAGCGCATTCCGATACGCAGTATTTT. It translates to CATSETGLAHSDTQYF.

The chain has TRBV24-1 and TRBJ1-2; 12 nucleotides line up with TRBD1. The germline CDR1 and CDR2 sequences are KGHDR and SFDVKD. This CDR3 is built from 15 residues. The trim removed 10 bases at V and 6 bases at J, leaving 11 bases unmatched. The CDR3 loop reads CATWGQGALGDGYTF. CDR3 coding DNA: TGTGCCACATGGGGACAGGGGGCCCTGGGAGATGGCTACACCTTC.

This chain uses TRBV19 with TRBJ2-7; 9 bases are shared with TRBD1. V shed 6 bases and J 5 bases; nucleotides not matched to a gene: 11. Germline V gene data show CDR1 as LNHDA and CDR2 as SQIVND (reference sequence). The CDR3 length is 15 residues. The CDR3 DNA sequence: TGTGCCAGTAGGCGCCGGGACAGGGATGTCCACGAGCAGTACTTC. Translated, it gives CASRRRDRDVHEQYF. The full variable domain, completed using reference TRBV19 and TRBJ2-7, is DGGITQSPKYLFRKEGQNVTLSCEQNLNHDAMYWYRQDPGQGLRLIYYSQIVNDFQKGDIAEGYSVSREKKESFPLTVTSAQKNPTAFYLCASRRRDRDVHEQYFGPGTRLTVT.

This chain connects TRBV10-3 to TRBJ2-1; 10 bases align to TRBD2. This CDR3 region has 17 residues. After removal of 3 bases from V and 5 bases from J, the junction contained 10 bases not matched to a gene. The germline gives CDR1 ENHRY, CDR2 SYGVKD. The CDR3 region is CAISDPTSGYGDNEQFF. The CDR3 DNA reads as TGTGCCATCAGTGACCCGACTAGCGGGTACGGAGACAATGAGCAGTTCTTC.

J is TRBJ2-7 and V is TRBV27; perhaps TRBD1 as D (7 bases). The CDR3 spans 13 residues. Looked up from germline, CDR1 is MNHEY and CDR2 is SMNVEV (reference sequence). V gave up 5 bases and J gave up 7 bases, with 15 bases separating them. The CDR3 nucleotides read TGTGCCAGCAGTCCCAGGGGGGCTGGGGAGCAGTACTTC. It is translated as CASSPRGAGEQYF.

In DNA form, the CDR3 reads TGTGCCAGCAGCTCGCGGACAGGGATGAACACTGAAGCTTTCTTT. Amino acid sequence: CASSSRTGMNTEAFF. This chain uses TRBV3-1 (or the pseudogene TRBV3-2) with TRBJ1-1; 8 bases agree with TRBD1. The CDR3 length is 15 residues. Germline lookup yields CDR1 LGHDT and CDR2 YNNKEL (reference sequence). The J segment lost 0 bases and the V segment lost 5 bases, leaving 5 bases of the junction unmatched.

The chain employs TRBV6-5 and TRBJ1-5; D not certain. The CDR3 consists of 14 residues. V lost 6 bases, J lost 1 base, and 10 bases lay in between. CDR1 and CDR2 from the germline V gene are MNHEY and SVGAGI. The CDR3 DNA reads TGTGCCAGCAGAGTAGGGTCCAGCAATCAGCCCCAGCATTTT. Residues: CASRVGSSNQPQHF.

The CDR3: CASSVGVEQYF. CDR3 DNA: TGCGCCAGCAGCGTCGGGGTTGAGCAGTACTTC. V and J are TRBV5-1 and TRBJ2-7, with a possible D match to TRBD2 (5 bases). This CDR3 is 11 amino acids long. V lost 4 bases to trimming and J lost 7 bases, with 9 bases between them. The germline V gene has CDR1 SGHRS and CDR2 YFSETQ.

V gene TRBV10-1 combines with J gene TRBJ2-5; D tentatively reads TRBD1 or TRBD2 (5 bases each). The CDR3 covers 14 residues. V lost 6 bases, J lost 2 bases, and 13 bases lay in between. CDR1 and CDR2 (germline): WNHNN, SYGVQD (reference sequence). The CDR3 protein is CASSPGTDQETQYF. The DNA of the CDR3 is TGCGCCAGCAGCCCCGGGACGGATCAAGAGACCCAGTACTTC.

The chain recombines TRBV27 with TRBJ1-1; no reliable D call. The CDR3 loop spans 14 amino acids. Germline loops: CDR1 MNHEY, CDR2 SMNVEV (reference sequence). V was shortened by 0 bases and J by 4 bases, with 9 bases between the two germline ends. The CDR3 here is CASSLSLLSTEAFF. The CDR3 nucleotides read TGTGCCAGCAGTTTATCGCTGTTGAGCACTGAAGCTTTCTTT.

The gene calls are TRBV28 and TRBJ1-5; 9 bases fit TRBD1. Trimming took 5 bases from V and 1 from J; bases not matched to a gene: 12. Germline V gives CDR1 MDHEN, CDR2 SYDVKM. The CDR3 loop spans 18 amino acids. The DNA for the CDR3 is TGTGCCAGCAGTGGTGTAGGATTGGGACAGGGAAGCAATCAGCCCCAGCATTTT. This sequence encodes CASSGVGLGQGSNQPQHF.

J is TRBJ1-2 and V is TRBV7-9; D remains ambiguous. With 4 bases removed from V and 4 bases from J, the gap between germline ends came to 10 bases. The germline V gene has CDR1 SEHNR and CDR2 FQNEAQ (reference sequence). This CDR3 has 13 residues. The CDR3 sequence is CASSSNKAYGYTF. Here the CDR3 DNA reads TGTGCCAGCAGCTCCAACAAGGCCTATGGCTACACCTTC.

J is TRBJ1-5 and V is TRBV27, with 8 bases identical to TRBD1. V lost 2 bases, J lost 4 bases, and 7 bases stayed unmatched. The germline CDR1 and CDR2 sequences are MNHEY and SMNVEV (reference sequence). The CDR3 runs to 16 residues. The CDR3 region has the DNA TGTGCCAGCAGTTTAAAGGGGACAGGACGGAATCAGCCCCAGCATTTT. This sequence encodes CASSLKGTGRNQPQHF.

The table lists this clone with a few counts. The chain employs TRBV27 and TRBJ1-4, with 11 positions matching TRBD1. Germline CDR1 MNHEY, CDR2 SMNVEV (reference sequence). The V segment lost 5 bases and the J segment 1 base; nucleotides outside the gene matches: 12. This CDR3 comprises 19 residues. CDR3 DNA: TGTGCCAGCAGTAGCAGGACAGGGGGCTTCTTCTTAACTAATGAAAAACTGTTTTTT. Protein product: CASSSRTGGFFLTNEKLFF.

This chain uses TRBV25-1 with TRBJ1-6, with 9 nucleotides matching TRBD1. The CDR3 runs 16 residues. The germline V gene has CDR1 MGHDK and CDR2 SYGVNS. J gave up 11 bases and V 5 bases, and 13 bases lay outside the gene matches. CDR3 protein: CASSPAGGTGLTPLHF. CDR3 DNA sequence: TGTGCCAGCAGTCCAGCTGGGGGGACAGGGTTAACACCCCTCCACTTT.

The chain links TRBV18 to TRBJ1-6, with D perhaps TRBD1 (6 bases). V lost 0 bases, J lost 7 bases, and 13 bases lay in between. Germline CDR1 and CDR2: KGHSH and LQKENI. The CDR3 runs 16 residues. The CDR3 loop reads CASSPPNRDRNSPLHF. In DNA, the CDR3 is TGTGCCAGCTCACCACCCAACAGGGATAGGAATTCACCCCTCCACTTT. Filled out from reference TRBV18 and TRBJ1-6, the complete variable domain reads NAGVMQNPRHLVRRRGQEARLRCSPMKGHSHVYWYRQLPEEGLKFMVYLQKENIIDESGMPKERFSAEFPKEGPSILRIQQVVRGDSAAYFCASSPPNRDRNSPLHFGNGTRLTVT.

The chain recombines TRBV5-1 with TRBJ1-1; no clear D gene. The CDR3 length is 17 residues. Germline V gene lookup returns CDR1 SGHRS and CDR2 YFSETQ. The V end lost 0 bases, the J end lost 1 base, and 16 bases lay between the germline ends. The CDR3 coding sequence is TGCGCCAGCAGCTTGGTCCGTACACCCGAAAGGAACACTGAAGCTTTCTTT. Translated, it gives CASSLVRTPERNTEAFF.